This T cell receptor (beta chain) was recovered during a study of T cells in Graves' hyperthyroidism and ophthalmopathy. General study points: The model's output predicted ophthalmopathy at a median of 6.5 months prior to onset. Blood shared most expanded thyroid clonotypes above 0.001.

It was RNA transcripts that yielded the amplified TCR beta CDR3 regions. The HTBI primer set served for first-round RT-PCR of the TCR CDR3. Using its own MiXCR run on the multiplex PCR reads, TCRdb lists one record per CDR3 protein. The sample lists about 840,000 distinct CDR3 sequences; approximately 40% were seen once. The CDR3 length is 12 residues. The V segment lost 8 bases and the J segment 6 bases; nucleotides outside the gene matches: 6. Germline V gives CDR1 MGHDK, CDR2 SYGVNS. In regard to this clonotype: Its antigen is as yet unknown.

The sequenced material came from blood. The rearrangement joins TRBV25-1 to TRBJ1-1; 7 positions match TRBD1. This TCR was sampled from a man younger than 35 with Graves' hyperthyroidism. The CDR3 sequence: CASCEGASEAFF. CDR3 nucleotide sequence: TGTGCCAGCTGCGAGGGGGCCTCTGAAGCTTTCTTT.